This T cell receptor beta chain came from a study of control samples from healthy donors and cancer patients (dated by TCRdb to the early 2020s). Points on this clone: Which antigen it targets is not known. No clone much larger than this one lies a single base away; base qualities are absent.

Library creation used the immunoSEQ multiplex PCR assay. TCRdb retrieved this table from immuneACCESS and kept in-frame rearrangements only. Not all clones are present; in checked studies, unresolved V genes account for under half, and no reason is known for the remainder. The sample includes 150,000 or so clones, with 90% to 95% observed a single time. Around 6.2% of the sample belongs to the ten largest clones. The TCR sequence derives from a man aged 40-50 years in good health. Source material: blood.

In nucleotides, the sequence is TGCGCCAGCAGCTTCTTCTCCGTTGATGGCTACACCTTC. It codes for CASSFFSVDGYTF. The V and J genes are TRBV5-1 and TRBJ1-2; too little of a D gene remains to name it. Deletion took 2 bases off V and 6 bases off J, with a span of 11 bases between the germline ends. Including the terminal cysteine and phenylalanine, the CDR3 comprises 13 residues. The DNA shown is the 39-base CDR3, in frame from base 1. CDR1 and CDR2 are drawn from the germline V gene: SGHRS, YFSETQ.